The 5 T cell receptor beta chains in this list originate from one sample, sequenced in a study of cytomegalovirus exposure and HLA in healthy donors. Primers for the PCR totalled 60 Vbeta and 13 Jbeta. Generated by immunoSEQ multiplex PCR, the TCRdb table keeps only in-frame clones and is missing some. The sample includes around 130,000 clones, about 80% of them seen just once. The sequenced sample consisted of PBMCs. The receptors derive from a human donor in good health.

The chain combines TRBV9 with TRBJ1-2, with a tentative D call TRBD1 (5 bases). Per germline, CDR1 SGDLS and CDR2 YYNGEE. Deletions cut 7 bases from V and 7 bases from J, with 17 bases between. This CDR3 is built from 13 residues. CDR3 DNA: TGTGCCAGCGGGTCCCAGGGTGTGGGTGGCTACACCTTC. It yields the protein CASGSQGVGGYTF.

The chain joins TRBV5-6 to TRBJ2-1, with D uncertain. There are 14 residues in the CDR3. Trimming removed 5 bases at V and 7 bases at J, with 16 bases between. The germline V gene encodes CDR1 SGHDT and CDR2 YYEEEE. The CDR3 sequence is CASSLLPVINEQFF. In nucleotides, the CDR3 is TGTGCCAGCAGTCTCCTCCCCGTAATAAATGAGCAGTTCTTC.

V and J are TRBV5-1 and TRBJ2-1; D is unclear. The V end was cut by 0 bases, the J end by 5 bases, with 3 bases between. CDR3 length: 12 amino acids. CDR1 is SGHRS, CDR2 YFSETQ, per germline. The CDR3 coding sequence is TGCGCCAGCAGCTTGGCCGACAATGAGCAGTTCTTC. Its translation is CASSLADNEQFF.

The rearrangement links TRBV4-2 to TRBJ1-4, with D perhaps matching TRBD1 (5 bases). Germline-derived CDR1 and CDR2 are LGHNA and YNFKEQ. V dropped 0 bases and J dropped 5 bases, with 16 bases sitting between them. This CDR3 is built from 17 residues. The CDR3 region is CASSQDLVTVENEKLFF. Written as DNA, the CDR3 is TGTGCCAGCAGCCAAGATTTGGTGACAGTTGAGAATGAAAAACTGTTTTTT.

The chain employs TRBV14 and TRBJ2-1; the match to TRBD1 covers 7 bases. The junction had 6 bases not matched to a gene; V was cut back by 0 bases and J by 7 bases. The CDR3 consists of 15 residues. Germline V gene lookup returns CDR1 SGHDN and CDR2 FVKESK. CDR3 amino acids: CASSQETGRFNEQFF. DNA for the CDR3: TGTGCCAGCAGCCAAGAGACAGGGCGATTTAATGAGCAGTTCTTC.